The source of this TCR beta chain is a study of blood T cell repertoires in COVID-19. In the study overall: The United States, Italy and Spain provided the acute and convalescent COVID-19 samples. The cDNA or gDNA used as material had been derived from T cells, B-cell-depleted T cells, or PBMCs.

CDR3 length equals 13 residues. Trimming cost V 8 bases and J 0 bases, with 8 bases left between them. CDR1 is GTSNPN and CDR2 is SVGIG in the germline V gene (reference sequence). Per the original data handling: Nucleated cell counts were estimated from reference gene primer amplification. Profiling relied on immunoSEQ multiplex PCR, and the TCRdb table lists in-frame clones only, not all of them. That table furnishes V, J and clone size, whereas the DNA furnished D and trimming. The sample has hundreds of thousands of clones; approximately 91% are singletons. The chain has TRBV30 and TRBJ1-6, with D hard to call. The sequence came from a middle-aged woman who had recovered from COVID-19. The material sequenced was peripheral blood. This CDR3 is CAGRSSYNSPLHF. DNA of the CDR3: TGTGCCGGAAGGAGCTCCTATAATTCACCCCTCCACTTT.